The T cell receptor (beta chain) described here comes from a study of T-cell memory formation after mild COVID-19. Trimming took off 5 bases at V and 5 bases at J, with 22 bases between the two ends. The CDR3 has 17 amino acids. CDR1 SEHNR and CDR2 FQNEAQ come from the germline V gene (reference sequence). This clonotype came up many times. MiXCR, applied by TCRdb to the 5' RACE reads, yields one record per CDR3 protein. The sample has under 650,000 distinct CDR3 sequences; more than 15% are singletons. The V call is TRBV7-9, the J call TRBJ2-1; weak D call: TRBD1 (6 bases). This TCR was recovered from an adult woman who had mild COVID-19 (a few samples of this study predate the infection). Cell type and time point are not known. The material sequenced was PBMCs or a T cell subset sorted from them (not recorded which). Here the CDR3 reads CASSPRGGTQGHNEQFF. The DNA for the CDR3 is TGTGCCAGCAGCCCGAGAGGTGGGACACAGGGCCACAATGAGCAGTTCTTC.